This T cell receptor beta chain was recovered during a study of blood T cell repertoires in COVID-19. Overall study: Sites across the United States, Italy and Spain contributed samples from acute and convalescent COVID-19. The cDNA or gDNA used as material had been derived from T cells, B-cell-depleted T cells, or PBMCs.

Per the original data handling: Reference gene primer amplification gave nucleated cell count estimates. Data came from immunoSEQ multiplex PCR; TCRdb stores just in-frame clones and leaves some out. V, J and clone size are those of that table, while D and trimming were read from the DNA. The sample contains some 78,000 clones, roughly 84% of which appear only once. This CDR3 spans 17 amino acids. Trimming stripped 3 bases from V and 2 bases from J, with 18 bases between. CDR1 is KGHSH and CDR2 is LQKENI in the germline V gene. This TCR derives from a man aged 45 to 65 with acute or convalescent COVID-19. The sequenced sample was peripheral blood. The genes are TRBV18 and TRBJ2-3; a weak D match, TRBD2 (5 bases). CDR3 sequence (DNA): TGTGCCAGCTCACCCCGGGATCTTCAGACTACCACAGATACGCAGTATTTT. Amino acids: CASSPRDLQTTTDTQYF.